This T cell receptor beta chain derives from a study of cytomegalovirus exposure and HLA in healthy donors. 13 Jbeta primers and 60 Vbeta primers were used for the PCR. Using immunoSEQ multiplex PCR, the repertoire was profiled, and TCRdb retains in-frame clones only, with some absent. The sample lists more than 95,000 clones, around 75% occurring once. This receptor was taken from a woman in her late teens or twenties in good health and CMV-seronegative. The sample taken for sequencing was PBMCs.

The CDR3 reads CASSLDRNTEAFF. The CDR3 region has the DNA TGCGCCAGCAGCTTGGACAGGAACACTGAAGCTTTCTTT. V usage is TRBV5-1 and J usage is TRBJ1-1, with D hard to call. The V end was cut by 0 bases, the J end by 1 base, with 4 bases between. Germline V CDR1 and CDR2: SGHRS, YFSETQ. The CDR3 totals 13 residues.